Listed below are T cell receptor beta chains from one sample, sequenced in a study of T cell repertoires in cytomegalovirus infection. TCRdb used MiXCR to reprocess the reads, holding one entry per CDR3 protein. The data contain approximately 550,000 distinct CDR3 sequences, 16% of them seen just once; the ten biggest clones take up roughly a quarter. The sequenced material came from CD8+ T cells from PBMCs. The receptors originated from a human donor in good health (CMV status not recorded). Some clones in this sample may be carry-over from other donors' samples. The CDR3 runs from the conserved cysteine through the conserved F or W. The D gene is left open where the match is weak. The listing skips clone size in some rows; elsewhere it reads once, few, many or a size class.

V gene: TRBV11-1; D gene: -; CDR3 length: 15; J gene: TRBJ1-1; clone size: many; CDR3 DNA: TGTGCCAGCAGCTTAGGCCCAGCGGTCCGCACTGAAGCTTTCTTT; CDR3 protein: CASSLGPAVRTEAFF
V gene: TRBV19; D gene: TRBD1; CDR3 length: 12; J gene: TRBJ2-7; clone size: many; CDR3 DNA: TGTGCCAGTCGGGACAGGGATCACGAGCAGTACTTC; CDR3 protein: CASRDRDHEQYF
V gene: TRBV24-1; D gene: TRBD1; CDR3 length: 13; J gene: TRBJ1-1; clone size: many; CDR3 DNA: TGTGCCACCAGTGACGGGACAGCCACTGAAGCTTTCTTT; CDR3 protein: CATSDGTATEAFF
V gene: TRBV27; D gene: -; CDR3 length: 14; J gene: TRBJ2-7; clone size: few; CDR3 DNA: TGTGCCAGCAGTTTATCGTACTCATCCTACGAGCAGTACTTC; CDR3 protein: CASSLSYSSYEQYF
V gene: TRBV12-5; D gene: -; CDR3 length: 13; J gene: TRBJ2-7; clone size: -; CDR3 DNA: TGTGCTACTTATTCCAGGGGTACGGACGAGCAGTACTTC; CDR3 protein: CATYSRGTDEQYF
V gene: TRBV6-1; D gene: TRBD1; CDR3 length: 16; J gene: TRBJ2-1; clone size: few; CDR3 DNA: TGTGCCAGCAGTGAAGCCGGGACAGGGGACGACAATGAGCAGTTCTTC; CDR3 protein: CASSEAGTGDDNEQFF
V gene: TRBV5-1; D gene: TRBD1; CDR3 length: 16; J gene: TRBJ1-2; clone size: -; CDR3 DNA: TGCGCCAGCAGCTTGGCTGCCCTGGACAGGGCGGCTGGCTACACCTTC; CDR3 protein: CASSLAALDRAAGYTF
V gene: TRBV29-1; D gene: TRBD2; CDR3 length: 16; J gene: TRBJ2-1; clone size: many; CDR3 DNA: TGCAGCGTTGATGGACTAGCGACAAGCTCCTACAATGAGCAGTTCTTC; CDR3 protein: CSVDGLATSSYNEQFF
V gene: TRBV29-1; D gene: -; CDR3 length: 14; J gene: TRBJ2-1; clone size: few; CDR3 DNA: TGCAGCGTTGATCCGGGGAGCTCCTACAATGAGCAGTTCTTC; CDR3 protein: CSVDPGSSYNEQFF
V gene: TRBV20-1; D gene: -; CDR3 length: 13; J gene: TRBJ2-3; clone size: few; CDR3 DNA: TGCAGTGCCCCGCCATCATCCTCATATACGCAGTATTTT; CDR3 protein: CSAPPSSSYTQYF
V gene: TRBV6-1; D gene: TRBD2; CDR3 length: 14; J gene: TRBJ2-3; clone size: many; CDR3 DNA: TGTGCCAGCAGTGATCATAGCGGGAGCAATACGCAGTATTTT; CDR3 protein: CASSDHSGSNTQYF
V gene: TRBV12-3/TRBV12-4; D gene: TRBD1; CDR3 length: 14; J gene: TRBJ2-7; clone size: -; CDR3 DNA: TGTGCCAGCAGTTCGACAGGGGGCCGGTACGAGCAGTACTTC; CDR3 protein: CASSSTGGRYEQYF
V gene: TRBV6-1; D gene: TRBD1; CDR3 length: 12; J gene: TRBJ1-1; clone size: many; CDR3 DNA: TGTGCCACCCGACAGGGGAACACTGAAGCTTTCTTT; CDR3 protein: CATRQGNTEAFF
V gene: TRBV7-9; D gene: -; CDR3 length: 15; J gene: TRBJ2-2; clone size: many; CDR3 DNA: TGTGCCAGCAGCTTTGGAGGGAGTGAGACCGGGGAGCTGTTTTTT; CDR3 protein: CASSFGGSETGELFF
V gene: TRBV4-2; D gene: -; CDR3 length: 17; J gene: TRBJ2-5; clone size: many; CDR3 DNA: TGTGCCAGCCGTTATGGAGGGGGTCCGGAGGTTGAAGAGACCCAGTACTTC; CDR3 protein: CASRYGGGPEVEETQYF
V gene: TRBV30; D gene: -; CDR3 length: 14; J gene: TRBJ1-5; clone size: -; CDR3 DNA: TGTGCCTGGAGTGCTGGGCAGGGGCGTCAGCCCCAGCATTTT; CDR3 protein: CAWSAGQGRQPQHF
V gene: TRBV27; D gene: TRBD1; CDR3 length: 14; J gene: TRBJ2-7; clone size: -; CDR3 DNA: TGTGCCAGCAGTTCGGGACAGTCCCTCTACGAGCAGTACTTC; CDR3 protein: CASSSGQSLYEQYF
V gene: TRBV24-1; D gene: -; CDR3 length: 14; J gene: TRBJ1-5; clone size: many; CDR3 DNA: TGTGCCACCAGTGACTACGGGGTTAATCAGCCCCAGCATTTT; CDR3 protein: CATSDYGVNQPQHF
V gene: TRBV2; D gene: TRBD1; CDR3 length: 16; J gene: TRBJ1-5; clone size: many; CDR3 DNA: TGTGCCAGCAGGAGCCAAGGGGGCTGGAGCAATCAGCCCCAGCATTTT; CDR3 protein: CASRSQGGWSNQPQHF
V gene: TRBV20-1; D gene: -; CDR3 length: 14; J gene: TRBJ2-3; clone size: once; CDR3 DNA: TGCAGTGCTAAAACTAGCTGGAGGCCAGATACGCAGTATTTT; CDR3 protein: CSAKTSWRPDTQYF
V gene: TRBV6-4; D gene: TRBD1; CDR3 length: 14; J gene: TRBJ1-6; clone size: many; CDR3 DNA: TGTGCCAGCAGTGACTCAGGGGGCAATTCACCCCTCCACTTT; CDR3 protein: CASSDSGGNSPLHF
V gene: TRBV30; D gene: TRBD1; CDR3 length: 14; J gene: TRBJ2-2; clone size: few; CDR3 DNA: TGTGCCCGCGACCGGGACAGCCTCACCGGGGAGCTGTTTTTT; CDR3 protein: CARDRDSLTGELFF
V gene: TRBV12-3/TRBV12-4; D gene: -; CDR3 length: 16; J gene: TRBJ1-3; clone size: many; CDR3 DNA: TGTGCCAGCATCGGGTTGACTCGTTCTTCTGGAAACACCATATATTTT; CDR3 protein: CASIGLTRSSGNTIYF
V gene: TRBV6-5; D gene: -; CDR3 length: 14; J gene: TRBJ2-7; clone size: many; CDR3 DNA: TGTGCCAGCAGTTACGGAGGGGGCGACTACGAGCAGTACTTC; CDR3 protein: CASSYGGGDYEQYF
V gene: TRBV19; D gene: TRBD2; CDR3 length: 16; J gene: TRBJ2-1; clone size: few; CDR3 DNA: TGTGCCAGTAAGCCGGGGGGGGGGGAATCCTACAATGAGCAGTTCTTC; CDR3 protein: CASKPGGGESYNEQFF
V gene: TRBV6-2/TRBV6-3; D gene: -; CDR3 length: 15; J gene: TRBJ1-5; clone size: -; CDR3 DNA: TGTGCCAGCAGTTCATCGGTAGGGCGCAATCAGCCCCAGCATTTT; CDR3 protein: CASSSSVGRNQPQHF
V gene: TRBV6-5; D gene: TRBD1; CDR3 length: 13; J gene: TRBJ1-1; clone size: few; CDR3 DNA: TGTGCCAGCAGTCGACAGGGATACACTGAAGCTTTCTTT; CDR3 protein: CASSRQGYTEAFF
V gene: TRBV7-9; D gene: TRBD1; CDR3 length: 12; J gene: TRBJ1-1; clone size: many; CDR3 DNA: TGTGCCAGCAGCTGGGACAGCTCCTTATCCTTATTT; CDR3 protein: CASSWDSSLSLF
V gene: TRBV19; D gene: -; CDR3 length: 13; J gene: TRBJ1-1; clone size: -; CDR3 DNA: TGTGCCAGTAGTTTTTACACGAACACTGAAGCTTTCTTT; CDR3 protein: CASSFYTNTEAFF
V gene: TRBV6-6; D gene: TRBD1; CDR3 length: 13; J gene: TRBJ1-1; clone size: few; CDR3 DNA: TGTGCCACCCTTGGGGACAGTCTGTATGGGGCTTTCTTT; CDR3 protein: CATLGDSLYGAFF
V gene: TRBV9; D gene: -; CDR3 length: 16; J gene: TRBJ1-3; clone size: -; CDR3 DNA: TGTGCCAGCAGCGTAGCCCGTGGGAGCTCTGGAAACACCATATATTTT; CDR3 protein: CASSVARGSSGNTIYF
V gene: TRBV6-5; D gene: TRBD2; CDR3 length: 15; J gene: TRBJ2-3; clone size: -; CDR3 DNA: TGTGCCAGCAGTGGAGCGGGAGTTTTCACAGATACGCAGTATTTT; CDR3 protein: CASSGAGVFTDTQYF
V gene: TRBV27; D gene: TRBD1; CDR3 length: 15; J gene: TRBJ1-1; clone size: -; CDR3 DNA: TGTGCCAGCAGTTCTTTCCGGGACAGCCTTGGAGGAGCTTTCTTT; CDR3 protein: CASSSFRDSLGGAFF